What follows are 20 T cell receptor beta chains derived from one specimen sequenced in a study of CXCR3-negative and CXCR3-positive naive CD8 T cells. Findings and limits, study-wide: The study found more hydrophobic TRB CDR3s in CXCR3-positive naive cells than in CXCR3-negative naive cells.

Preparation of TRB cDNA libraries relied on 5' RACE carrying UMI labels. TCRdb reprocessed the 5' RACE reads, with one entry per CDR3 protein and no DNA. The sample spans tens of thousands of distinct CDR3 sequences; the ten largest clones claim 0.53%. These receptors' targets are unknown. Sequencing was done on a sample of naive CXCR3+ CD8+ T cells from blood. Subset denoted: CD45RO-CCR7+CD27+CD95- naive CD8+ T cells expressing CXCR3 (TNR3+). Receptors originate from a human donor in good health. Some clones in this sample may be carry-over from other donors' samples.

The rearrangement uses TRBV14 and TRBJ2-7; checking the TCRdb D call of TRBD2 is not possible without DNA. This CDR3 region has 15 residues. Germline V gene lookup returns CDR1 SGHDN and CDR2 FVKESK. The CDR3 sequence: CASSQPRDLSYEQYF.

The chain uses TRBV27 and TRBJ1-2; the TCRdb call, TRBD1, lacks DNA for checking. Germline CDR1 MNHEY, CDR2 SMNVEV (reference sequence). This CDR3 spans 14 amino acids. CDR3 sequence reads: CASSEGGQNYGYTF.

This chain connects TRBV12-3 or TRBV12-4 to TRBJ2-2; without DNA, the TCRdb call of TRBD1 cannot be checked. There are 14 residues in the CDR3. CDR3 loop: CASSRGGLTGELFF.

The chain uses TRBV27 and TRBJ1-2; the TCRdb D gene call, TRBD1, has no DNA to confirm it. This CDR3 is 15 amino acids long. Germline CDR1 reads MNHEY; CDR2 reads SMNVEV (reference sequence). CDR3 sequence: CASSTRQGLSYGYTF.

This chain joins TRBV19 and TRBJ1-4; TCRdb selects TRBD1, and the lack of DNA leaves this call unchecked. Germline CDR1 is LNHDA and CDR2 is SQIVND (reference sequence). The CDR3 length is 16 residues. The chain's CDR3 is CASSEGTVATNEKLFF.

This sequence joins TRBV28 and TRBJ2-7. Germline CDR1 MDHEN, CDR2 SYDVKM. The CDR3 spans 14 residues. The CDR3 is CASRLAVLSYEQYF.

The chain uses TRBV29-1 and TRBJ1-2. Germline CDR1 and CDR2: SQVTM and ANQGSEA. CDR3 length: 12 amino acids. This chain's CDR3 is CSAVQGPYGYTF.

This chain connects TRBV6-6 to TRBJ2-7; TCRdb designates TRBD2, a call that cannot be tested without DNA. This CDR3 region has 12 residues. The germline gives CDR1 MNHNY, CDR2 SVGAGI (reference sequence). The CDR3 spells CASSPADYEQYF.

This chain connects TRBV28 to TRBJ1-5; the TRBD1 assignment by TCRdb is unverifiable without DNA. The CDR3 covers 17 residues. Germline-derived CDR1 and CDR2 are MDHEN and SYDVKM. This CDR3 reads CASSLVSPQGGNQPQHF.

The chain uses TRBV27 and TRBJ1-1. The CDR3 has 12 amino acids. Germline V gene lookup returns CDR1 MNHEY and CDR2 SMNVEV (reference sequence). The CDR3 region is CASSPGPAEAFF.

The CDR3 sequence: CASSDERTGPVNEQFF. The genes are TRBV2 and TRBJ2-1; with no DNA, the TCRdb D assignment of TRBD1 cannot be verified. There are 16 residues in the CDR3. Germline-derived CDR1 and CDR2 are SNHLY and FYNNEI.

This sequence joins TRBV7-9 and TRBJ2-5. Germline V gene data show CDR1 as SEHNR and CDR2 as FQNEAQ (reference sequence). CDR3 length: 12 residues. The CDR3 here is CASSGVQETQYF.

The V call is TRBV28, the J call TRBJ2-2; TCRdb reports TRBD2, a call that lacks DNA to check it against. This CDR3 comprises 14 residues. Germline CDR1 and CDR2: MDHEN and SYDVKM. CDR3 amino acids: CASCPIGDTGELFF.

V and J are TRBV2 and TRBJ2-7; there is no DNA to check the TCRdb D call of TRBD1. Germline V lookup: CDR1 SNHLY, CDR2 FYNNEI. This CDR3 comprises 15 residues. This CDR3 reads CASSREGGGPYEQYF.

The chain recombines TRBV2 with TRBJ2-7; no DNA is available, so the TRBD1 call from TCRdb remains unchecked. There are 11 residues in the CDR3. CDR1 is SNHLY, CDR2 FYNNEI, per germline. Here the CDR3 reads CATTGDYEQYF.

V is TRBV5-1 and J is TRBJ2-1; TCRdb's assignment of TRBD1 cannot be checked, as there is no DNA. Germline V lookup: CDR1 SGHRS, CDR2 YFSETQ. The CDR3 runs 15 residues. The CDR3 protein is CASSYRDSSWNEQFF.

This rearrangement joins TRBV20-1 to TRBJ2-7; TCRdb names TRBD1, which stays unverified in the absence of DNA. CDR1 is DFQATT, CDR2 SNEGSKA, per germline (reference sequence). The CDR3 contains 17 residues. CDR3 sequence: CGARDLWDTRKSYEQYF.

V gene TRBV12-3 or TRBV12-4 combines with J gene TRBJ1-1; TCRdb proposes TRBD1, but this gene call is untestable without DNA. The CDR3 loop spans 16 amino acids. The chain's CDR3 is CASSNPTGFESTEAFF.

According to its frequency, this clonotype is medium-sized. The chain uses TRBV4-3 and TRBJ1-2; the TRBD1 assignment by TCRdb is unverifiable without DNA. Germline V CDR1 and CDR2: LGHNA, YSLEER. The CDR3 is made up of 18 amino acids. Here the CDR3 reads CASSQGSGTGATTYGYTF.

The chain links TRBV20-1 to TRBJ2-2; the TCRdb D gene call, TRBD1, has no DNA to confirm it. Germline V gene lookup returns CDR1 DFQATT and CDR2 SNEGSKA (reference sequence). The CDR3 has 11 residues. CDR3 amino acids: CGQGGPGELFF.